This TCR beta chain was sequenced in a study of cytomegalovirus exposure and HLA in healthy donors. Per germline, CDR1 SGHRS and CDR2 YFSETQ. Trimming removed 3 bases from V and 1 base from J, with 11 bases in between. CDR3 size: 14 residues. Study-level results: Later on, a genetic analysis was performed. It linked a missense variant in DCLRE1C with V- and J-gene trimming of TCR beta. It was confirmed in vitro that three of the CMV-associated chains were specific for CMV antigens.

To note about this clone: Its matching antigen is unknown.

13 Jbeta primers and 60 Vbeta primers were used for the PCR. Clones were sequenced by immunoSEQ multiplex PCR, and TCRdb holds only the in-frame ones, with some missing. The sample lists fewer than 200,000 clones, 75% to 85% occurring once. Material for sequencing was PBMCs. The rearrangement uses TRBV5-1 and TRBJ2-7; maybe TRBD1 (6 bases). The clonotype originates from a female donor in good health and CMV-seronegative. Here the CDR3 reads CASSWGPSSYEQYF. CDR3 DNA: TGCGCCAGCAGCTGGGGGCCCTCTTCCTACGAGCAGTACTTC.